This entry is about one TCR beta chain. The data belong to a study of blood T cell repertoires in COVID-19. Looking at the study overall: COVID-19 samples, acute and convalescent, were from the United States, Italy and Spain. PBMCs, B-cell-depleted T cells, or T cells provided the cDNA or gDNA that made up the material.

Trimming pared 5 bases from V and 0 bases from J, leaving 12 bases between. The V gene's germline CDR1 is MRHNA and CDR2 SNTAGT. This CDR3 is 15 amino acids long. Sequencing was performed with immunoSEQ multiplex PCR; in TCRdb, only in-frame clones are kept and a portion is missing. Of just under 250,000 clones in the sample, roughly 91% were seen once. Individuals drawn from 24 US areas were about 18 to 100 years old. This sequence originates from a woman aged 25 to 39 who had recovered from COVID-19. The specimen was PBMCs or T cells enriched from blood (not recorded which). The chain recombines TRBV6-4 with TRBJ2-3; D may be TRBD1 (5 bases). The CDR3 protein is CASSRQRISTDTQYF. The CDR3 DNA reads TGTGCCAGCAGTCGACAGAGGATCAGCACAGATACGCAGTATTTT.